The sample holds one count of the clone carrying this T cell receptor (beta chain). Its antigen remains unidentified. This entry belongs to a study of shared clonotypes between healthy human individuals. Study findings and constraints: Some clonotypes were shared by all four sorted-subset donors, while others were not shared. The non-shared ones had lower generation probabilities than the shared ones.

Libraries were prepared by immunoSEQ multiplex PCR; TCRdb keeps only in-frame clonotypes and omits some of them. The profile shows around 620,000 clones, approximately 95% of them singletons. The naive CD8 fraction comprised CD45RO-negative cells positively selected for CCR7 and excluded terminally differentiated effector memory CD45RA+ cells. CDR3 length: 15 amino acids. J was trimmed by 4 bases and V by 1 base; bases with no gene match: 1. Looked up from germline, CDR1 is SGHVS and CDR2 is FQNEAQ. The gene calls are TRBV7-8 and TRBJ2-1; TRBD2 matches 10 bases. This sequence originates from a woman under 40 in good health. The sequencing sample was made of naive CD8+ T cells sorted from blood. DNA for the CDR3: TGTGCCAGCAGCTTAGGGACTAGCGGATACAATGAGCAGTTCTTC. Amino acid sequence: CASSLGTSGYNEQFF.